This TCR beta chain appears in the sequencing data of a study of T cells after yellow fever vaccination. Note on this clonotype: Its antigen is undetermined.

Trimming cost V 10 bases and J 0 bases, with 13 bases left between them. The CDR3 totals 13 residues. Germline V gene data show CDR1 as ENHRY and CDR2 as SYGVKD. Researchers made TCR cDNA using 5'RACE template switching, and this step added a universal primer site and UMIs. TCRdb re-called the 5' RACE reads with MiXCR, one entry per CDR3 protein. The sample has about 630,000 distinct CDR3 sequences, 9% to 15% seen once; the top ten hold about 15%. Study outcomes and limitations: Most clones from primary vaccination resurfaced after the booster (around 97% CD4, over 75% CD8).

This chain connects TRBV10-3 to TRBJ2-7, with D possibly being TRBD2 (5 bases). The material sequenced was PBMCs, taken on the day of the yellow fever booster vaccination. This clonotype was sampled from a man aged 25 to 40 who received the YFV17D yellow fever vaccine. The CDR3 loop is CATLKSGSYEQYF. The CDR3, as DNA: TGTGCCACACTAAAGAGCGGCTCCTACGAGCAGTACTTC.